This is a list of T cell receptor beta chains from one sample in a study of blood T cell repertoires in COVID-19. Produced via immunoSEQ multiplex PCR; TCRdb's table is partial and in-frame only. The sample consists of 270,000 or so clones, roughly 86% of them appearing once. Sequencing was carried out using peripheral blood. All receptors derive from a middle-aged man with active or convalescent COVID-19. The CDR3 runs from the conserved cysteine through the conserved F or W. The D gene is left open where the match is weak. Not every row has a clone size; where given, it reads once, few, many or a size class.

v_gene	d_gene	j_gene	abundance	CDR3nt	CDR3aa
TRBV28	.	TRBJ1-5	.	TGTGCCAGCAGTTTCTGGGCGGGTAAAAGTCCCCAGCATTTT	CASSFWAGKSPQHF
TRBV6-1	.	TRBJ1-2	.	TGTGCCAGCAGTGAACTTGGGGCCCGGGAGGGCTATGGCTACACCTTC	CASSELGAREGYGYTF
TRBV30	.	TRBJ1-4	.	TGTGCCTGGAGTGTAGGCGGGCTCGGGGAAAAACTGTTTTTT	CAWSVGGLGEKLFF
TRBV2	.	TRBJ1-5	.	TGTGCCAGCAGAGACAGGCAGGGTAGCAATCAGCCCCAGCATTTT	CASRDRQGSNQPQHF
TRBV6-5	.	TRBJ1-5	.	TGTGCCAGCAGCCAAGCTACAGGAGGCAATCAGCCCCAGCATTTT	CASSQATGGNQPQHF
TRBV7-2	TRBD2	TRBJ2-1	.	TGTGCCAGCAGCATCTCAGCGGGGGCCCCTCACAATGAGCAGTTCTTC	CASSISAGAPHNEQFF
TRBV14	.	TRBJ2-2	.	TGTGCCAGCAGCCAGCCGGCCGGGGAGCTGTTTTTT	CASSQPAGELFF
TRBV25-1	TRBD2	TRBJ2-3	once	TGTGCCAGCAGTTGGTCAATAGCGGGAGGAAAGACAGATACGCAGTATTTT	CASSWSIAGGKTDTQYF
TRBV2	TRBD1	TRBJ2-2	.	TGTGCCAGCAGTGATGGACAGGGCGGGACCGGGGAGCTGTTTTTT	CASSDGQGGTGELFF
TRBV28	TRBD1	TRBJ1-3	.	TGTGCCAGCCCCCCAAGGCAGGGGGCGTTGGGAAACACCATATATTTT	CASPPRQGALGNTIYF
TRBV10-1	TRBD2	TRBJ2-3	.	TGCGCCAGCAGTGTAGCGGGGGCGGGAGATACGCAGTATTTT	CASSVAGAGDTQYF
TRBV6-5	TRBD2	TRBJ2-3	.	TGTGCCAGCAGGACTAGCGGGACAGATACGCAGTATTTT	CASRTSGTDTQYF
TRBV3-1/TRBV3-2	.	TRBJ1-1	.	TGTGCCAGCAGCTGGCGGTCCGGACAAAATGAAGCTTTCTTT	CASSWRSGQNEAFF
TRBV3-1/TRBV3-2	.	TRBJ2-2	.	TGTGCCAGCAGCCAAGCAGTCGATAACACCGGGGAGCTGTTTTTT	CASSQAVDNTGELFF
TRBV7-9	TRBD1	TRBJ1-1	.	TGTGCCAGCAGCCCAATAGGGACAGCCAACACTGAAGCTTTCTTT	CASSPIGTANTEAFF
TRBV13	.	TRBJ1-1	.	TGTGCCAGCAGCTTCGGGGCGGGAGATGCCGGTCGACACACTGAAGCTTTCTTT	CASSFGAGDAGRHTEAFF
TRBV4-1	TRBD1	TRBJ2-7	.	TGCGCCAGCAGCCAAGAATTTGCAGGACAGGGATACGAGCAGTACTTC	CASSQEFAGQGYEQYF
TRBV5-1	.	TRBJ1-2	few	TGCGCCAGCATGGAAGGGGACTATGGCTACACCTTC	CASMEGDYGYTF
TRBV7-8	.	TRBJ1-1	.	TGTGCCAGCAGGGGACAAGGGGATACTGAAGCTTTCTTT	CASRGQGDTEAFF
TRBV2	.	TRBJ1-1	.	TGTGCCAGCAGTGACCTCAGGGGCTTGATGAACACTGAAGCTTTCTTT	CASSDLRGLMNTEAFF
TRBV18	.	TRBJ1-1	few	TGTGCCACCGGGAAGGCCAGGGAGGCTGAAGCTTTCTTT	CATGKAREAEAFF
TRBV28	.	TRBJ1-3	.	TGTGCCAGCAGTTTCCCCCAAGGGGTGGGCTCTGGAAACACCATATATTTT	CASSFPQGVGSGNTIYF
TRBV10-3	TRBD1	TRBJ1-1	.	TGTGCCATCAGTGGGAGACAGGGGGAGAACACTGAAGCTTTCTTT	CAISGRQGENTEAFF
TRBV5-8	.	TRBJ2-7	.	TGTGCCAGCAGCTTGGGGATTGCGGCTGGCTGGAAGGTGTACTTC	CASSLGIAAGWKVYF